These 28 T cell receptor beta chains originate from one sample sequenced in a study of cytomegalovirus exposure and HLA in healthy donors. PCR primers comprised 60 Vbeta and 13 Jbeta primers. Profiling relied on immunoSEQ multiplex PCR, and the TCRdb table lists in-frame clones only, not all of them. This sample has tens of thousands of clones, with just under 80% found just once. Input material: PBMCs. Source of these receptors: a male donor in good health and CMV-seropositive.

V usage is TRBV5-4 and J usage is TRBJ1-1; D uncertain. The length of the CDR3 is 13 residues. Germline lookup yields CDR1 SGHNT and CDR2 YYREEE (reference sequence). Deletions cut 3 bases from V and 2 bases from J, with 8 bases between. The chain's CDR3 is CASSWQTNTEAFF. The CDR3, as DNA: TGTGCCAGCAGCTGGCAGACTAACACTGAAGCTTTCTTT.

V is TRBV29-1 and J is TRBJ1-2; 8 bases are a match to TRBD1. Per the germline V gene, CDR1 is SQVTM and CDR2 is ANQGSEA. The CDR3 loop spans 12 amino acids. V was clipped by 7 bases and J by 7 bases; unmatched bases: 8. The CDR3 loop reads CSGGGQGLGYTF. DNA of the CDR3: TGCAGCGGTGGAGGACAGGGACTTGGCTACACCTTC.

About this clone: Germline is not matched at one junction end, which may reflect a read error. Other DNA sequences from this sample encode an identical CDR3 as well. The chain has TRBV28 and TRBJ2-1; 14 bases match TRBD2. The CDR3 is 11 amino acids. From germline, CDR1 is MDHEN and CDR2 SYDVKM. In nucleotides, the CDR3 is TGTGCCAGCAGTTCGGGACTAGCGGGAGTCTTC. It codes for CASSSGLAGVF. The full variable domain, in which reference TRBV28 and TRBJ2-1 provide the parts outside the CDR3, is DVKVTQSSRYLVKRTGEKVFLECVQDMDHENMFWYRQDPGLGLRLIYFSYDVKMKEKGDIPEGYSVSREKKERFSLILESASTNQTSMYLCASSSGLAGVFGPGTRLTVL.

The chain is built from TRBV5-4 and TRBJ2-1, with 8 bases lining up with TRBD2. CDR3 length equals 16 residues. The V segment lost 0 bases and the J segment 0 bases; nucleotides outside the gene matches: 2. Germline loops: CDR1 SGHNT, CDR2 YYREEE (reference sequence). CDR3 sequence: CASSLAGGDSYNEQFF. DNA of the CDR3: TGTGCCAGCAGCTTGGCCGGGGGGGACTCCTACAATGAGCAGTTCTTC.

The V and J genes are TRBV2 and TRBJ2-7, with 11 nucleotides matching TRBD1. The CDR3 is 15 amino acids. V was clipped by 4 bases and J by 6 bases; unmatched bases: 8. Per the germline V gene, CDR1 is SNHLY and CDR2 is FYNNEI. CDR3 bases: TGTGCCAGCAGTGCCGGTGGACAGGGGGCTTCCGAGCAGTACTTC. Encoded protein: CASSAGGQGASEQYF.

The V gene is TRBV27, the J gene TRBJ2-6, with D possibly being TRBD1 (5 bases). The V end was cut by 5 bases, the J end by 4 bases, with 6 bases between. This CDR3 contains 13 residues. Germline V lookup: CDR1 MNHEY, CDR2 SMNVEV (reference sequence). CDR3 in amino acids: CASSRGGANVLTF. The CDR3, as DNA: TGTGCCAGCAGTAGGGGAGGGGCCAACGTCCTGACTTTC.

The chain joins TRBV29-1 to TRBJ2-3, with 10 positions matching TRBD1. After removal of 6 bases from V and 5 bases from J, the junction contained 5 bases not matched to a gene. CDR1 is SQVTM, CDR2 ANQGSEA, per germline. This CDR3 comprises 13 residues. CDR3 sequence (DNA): TGCAGCGTAGACAGGGGGCAGGGAGATACGCAGTATTTT. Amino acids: CSVDRGQGDTQYF.

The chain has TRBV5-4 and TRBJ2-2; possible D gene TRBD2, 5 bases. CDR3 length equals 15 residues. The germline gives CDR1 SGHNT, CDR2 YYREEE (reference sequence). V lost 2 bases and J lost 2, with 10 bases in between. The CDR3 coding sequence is TGTGCCAGCAGCTTATTTGGAGGTAACACCGGGGAGCTGTTTTTT. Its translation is CASSLFGGNTGELFF.

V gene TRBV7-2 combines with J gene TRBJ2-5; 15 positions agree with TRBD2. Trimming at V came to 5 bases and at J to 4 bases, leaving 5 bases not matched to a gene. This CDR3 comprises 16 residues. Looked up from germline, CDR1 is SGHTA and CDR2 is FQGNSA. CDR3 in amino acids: CASSVAGLAGGETQYF. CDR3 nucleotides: TGTGCCAGCAGCGTCGCGGGACTAGCGGGAGGAGAGACCCAGTACTTC.

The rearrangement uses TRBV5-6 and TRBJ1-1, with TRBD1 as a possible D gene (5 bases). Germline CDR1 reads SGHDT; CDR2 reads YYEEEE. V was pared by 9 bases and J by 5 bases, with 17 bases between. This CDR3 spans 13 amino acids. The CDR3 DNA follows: TGTGCCACCCTTAAACGGGGGGGTACTGAAGCTTTCTTT. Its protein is CATLKRGGTEAFF.

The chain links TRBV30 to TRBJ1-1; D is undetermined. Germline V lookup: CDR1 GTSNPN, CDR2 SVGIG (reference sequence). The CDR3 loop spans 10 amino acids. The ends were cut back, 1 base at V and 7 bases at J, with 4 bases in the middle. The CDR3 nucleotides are TGTGCCTGGAGTGCCCGTGAAGCTTTCTTT. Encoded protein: CAWSAREAFF.

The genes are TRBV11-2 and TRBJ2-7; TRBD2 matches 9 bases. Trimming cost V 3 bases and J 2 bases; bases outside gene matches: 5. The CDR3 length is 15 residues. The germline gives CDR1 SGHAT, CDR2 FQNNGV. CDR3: CASSFTSGPPYEQYF. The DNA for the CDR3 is TGTGCCAGCAGCTTCACTAGCGGGCCACCCTACGAGCAGTACTTC.

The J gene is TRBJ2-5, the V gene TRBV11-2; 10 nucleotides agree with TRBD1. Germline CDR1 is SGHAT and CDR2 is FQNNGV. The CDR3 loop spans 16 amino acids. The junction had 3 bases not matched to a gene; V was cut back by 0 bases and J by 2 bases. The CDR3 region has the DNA TGTGCCAGCAGCTTAGATCGGGACAGGGGACAAGAGACCCAGTACTTC. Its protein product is CASSLDRDRGQETQYF. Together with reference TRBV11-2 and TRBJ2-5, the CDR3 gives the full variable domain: EAGVAQSPRYKIIEKRQSVAFWCNPISGHATLYWYQQILGQGPKLLIQFQNNGVVDDSQLPKDRFSAERLKGVDSTLKIQPAKLEDSAVYLCASSLDRDRGQETQYFGPGTRLLVL.

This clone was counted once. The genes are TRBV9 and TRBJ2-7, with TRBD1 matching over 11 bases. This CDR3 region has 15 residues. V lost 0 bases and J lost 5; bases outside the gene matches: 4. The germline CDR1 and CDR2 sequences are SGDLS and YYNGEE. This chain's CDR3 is CASSVDGTGGDEQYF. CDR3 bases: TGTGCCAGCAGCGTAGACGGGACAGGGGGGGACGAGCAGTACTTC. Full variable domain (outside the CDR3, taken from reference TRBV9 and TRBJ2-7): DSGVTQTPKHLITATGQRVTLRCSPRSGDLSVYWYQQSLDQGLQFLIQYYNGEERAKGNILERFSAQQFPDLHSELNLSSLELGDSALYFCASSVDGTGGDEQYFGPGTRLTVT.

The CDR3 DNA reads TGTGCCAGCACCTCAACAGGGTTCTATGGCTACACCTTC. Translated: CASTSTGFYGYTF. The chain joins TRBV5-4 to TRBJ1-2, with D perhaps TRBD1 (6 bases). Trimming removed 6 bases at V and 4 bases at J, with 13 bases between. The CDR3 has 13 amino acids. Germline V CDR1 and CDR2: SGHNT, YYREEE (reference sequence).

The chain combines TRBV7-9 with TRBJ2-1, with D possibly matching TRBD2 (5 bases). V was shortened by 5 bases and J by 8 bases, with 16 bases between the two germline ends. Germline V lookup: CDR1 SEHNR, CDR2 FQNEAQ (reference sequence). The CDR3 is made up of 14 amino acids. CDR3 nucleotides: TGTGCCAGCAGCGACCCCCTTAGCGTCCATGAGCAGTTCTTC. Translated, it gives CASSDPLSVHEQFF.

CDR3 loop: CAISESAGLKNIQYF. The CDR3 coding sequence is TGTGCCATCAGTGAGTCCGCCGGACTGAAAAACATTCAGTACTTC. This chain connects TRBV10-3 to TRBJ2-4, with a weak D call TRBD2 (5 bases). V dropped 0 bases and J dropped 4 bases, with 10 bases sitting between them. In germline, CDR1 is ENHRY, CDR2 SYGVKD. The CDR3 sequence is 15 residues long.

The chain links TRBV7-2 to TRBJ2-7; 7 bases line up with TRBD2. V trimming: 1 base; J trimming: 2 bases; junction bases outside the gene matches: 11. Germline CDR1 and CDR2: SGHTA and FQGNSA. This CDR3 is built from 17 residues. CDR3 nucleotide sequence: TGTGCCAGCAGCTTAGTCGGTTTCGGAGCGGGGCCCTACGAGCAGTACTTC. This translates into CASSLVGFGAGPYEQYF. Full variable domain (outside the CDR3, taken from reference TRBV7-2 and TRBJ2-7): GAGVSQSPSNKVTEKGKDVELRCDPISGHTALYWYRQSLGQGLEFLIYFQGNSAPDKSGLPSDRFSAERTGGSVSTLTIQRTQQEDSAVYLCASSLVGFGAGPYEQYFGPGTRLTVT.

CDR3 sequence: CASSRTGTSHPDTQYF. The CDR3 DNA is TGTGCCAGCAGCCGCACCGGGACTAGCCACCCAGATACGCAGTATTTT. This chain links TRBV28 with TRBJ2-3; 9 bases map to TRBD2. Trimming took 6 bases from V and 4 from J; bases not matched to a gene: 11. The V gene's germline CDR1 is MDHEN and CDR2 SYDVKM. This CDR3 is built from 16 residues. Together with reference TRBV28 and TRBJ2-3, the CDR3 gives the full variable domain: DVKVTQSSRYLVKRTGEKVFLECVQDMDHENMFWYRQDPGLGLRLIYFSYDVKMKEKGDIPEGYSVSREKKERFSLILESASTNQTSMYLCASSRTGTSHPDTQYFGPGTRLTVL.

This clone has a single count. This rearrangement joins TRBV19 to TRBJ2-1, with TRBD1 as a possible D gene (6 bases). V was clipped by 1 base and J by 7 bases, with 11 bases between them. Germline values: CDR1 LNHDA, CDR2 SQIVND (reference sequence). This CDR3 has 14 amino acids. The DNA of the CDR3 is TGTGCCAGTAGTATAGGACGAACAGGGAATGAGCAGTTCTTC. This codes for CASSIGRTGNEQFF.

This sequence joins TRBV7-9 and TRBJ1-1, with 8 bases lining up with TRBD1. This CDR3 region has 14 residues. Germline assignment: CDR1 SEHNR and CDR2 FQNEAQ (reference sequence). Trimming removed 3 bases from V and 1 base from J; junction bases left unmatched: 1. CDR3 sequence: CASSFGQGNTEAFF. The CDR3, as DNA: TGTGCCAGCAGCTTTGGACAGGGGAACACTGAAGCTTTCTTT. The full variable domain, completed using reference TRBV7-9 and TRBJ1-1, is DTGVSQNPRHKITKRGQNVTFRCDPISEHNRLYWYRQTLGQGPEFLTYFQNEAQLEKSRLLSDRFSAERPKGSFSTLEIQRTEQGDSAMYLCASSFGQGNTEAFFGQGTRLTVV.

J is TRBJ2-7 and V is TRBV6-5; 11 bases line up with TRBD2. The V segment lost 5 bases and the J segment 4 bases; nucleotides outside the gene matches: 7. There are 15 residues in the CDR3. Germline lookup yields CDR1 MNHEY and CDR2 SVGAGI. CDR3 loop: CASSRGTSGRYEQYF. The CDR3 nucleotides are TGTGCCAGCAGTAGGGGGACTAGCGGACGATACGAGCAGTACTTC.

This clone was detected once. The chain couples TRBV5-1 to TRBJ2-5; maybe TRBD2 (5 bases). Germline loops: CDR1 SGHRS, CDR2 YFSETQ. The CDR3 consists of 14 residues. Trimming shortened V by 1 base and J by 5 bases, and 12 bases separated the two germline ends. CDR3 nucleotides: TGCGCCAGCAGCTTGTCTAGTGGGAGCGAGACCCAGTACTTC. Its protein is CASSLSSGSETQYF.

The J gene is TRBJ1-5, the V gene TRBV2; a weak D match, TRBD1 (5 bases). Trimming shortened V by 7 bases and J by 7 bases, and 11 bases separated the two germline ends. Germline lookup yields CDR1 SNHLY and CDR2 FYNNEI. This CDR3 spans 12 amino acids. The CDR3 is CASNTGGQPQHF. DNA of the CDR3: TGTGCCAGCAACACGGGGGGACAGCCCCAGCATTTT. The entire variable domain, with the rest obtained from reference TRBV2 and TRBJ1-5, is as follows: EPEVTQTPSHQVTQMGQEVILRCVPISNHLYFYWYRQILGQKVEFLVSFYNNEISEKSEIFDDQFSVERPDGSNFTLKIRSTKLEDSAMYFCASNTGGQPQHFGDGTRLSIL.

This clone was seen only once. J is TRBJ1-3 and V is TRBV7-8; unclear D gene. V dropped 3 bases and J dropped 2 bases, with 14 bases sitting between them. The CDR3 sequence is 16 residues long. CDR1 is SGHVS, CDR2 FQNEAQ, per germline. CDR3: CASSFMLQLTGNTIYF. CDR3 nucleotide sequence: TGTGCCAGCAGCTTCATGTTACAATTGACTGGAAACACCATATATTTT.

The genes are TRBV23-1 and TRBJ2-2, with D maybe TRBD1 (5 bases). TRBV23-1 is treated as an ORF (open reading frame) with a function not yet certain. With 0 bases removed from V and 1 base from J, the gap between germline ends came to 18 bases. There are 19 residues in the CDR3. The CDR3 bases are TGCGCCAGCAGTCAATCGTTAAGGGGCGCGAGGTTGAACACCGGGGAGCTGTTTTTT. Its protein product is CASSQSLRGARLNTGELFF.

The CDR3 protein is CASSFPPSSYNEQFF. For the CDR3, the DNA is TGTGCCAGCAGCTTTCCCCCGAGCTCCTACAATGAGCAGTTCTTC. The chain has TRBV7-9 and TRBJ2-1; no clear D gene. In germline, CDR1 is SEHNR, CDR2 FQNEAQ (reference sequence). Trimming took off 3 bases at V and 0 bases at J, with 9 bases between the two ends. The CDR3 contains 15 residues.

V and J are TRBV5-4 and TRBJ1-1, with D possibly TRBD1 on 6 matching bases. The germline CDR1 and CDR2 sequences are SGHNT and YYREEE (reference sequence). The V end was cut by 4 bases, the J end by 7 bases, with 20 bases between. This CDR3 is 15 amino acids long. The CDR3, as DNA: TGTGCCAGCAGCAAACCGGGACAAAAAACTATTGAAGCTTTCTTT. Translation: CASSKPGQKTIEAFF. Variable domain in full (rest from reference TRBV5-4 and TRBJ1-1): ETGVTQSPTHLIKTRGQQVTLRCSSQSGHNTVSWYQQALGQGPQFIFQYYREEENGRGNFPPRFSGLQFPNYSSELNVNALELDDSALYLCASSKPGQKTIEAFFGQGTRLTVV.